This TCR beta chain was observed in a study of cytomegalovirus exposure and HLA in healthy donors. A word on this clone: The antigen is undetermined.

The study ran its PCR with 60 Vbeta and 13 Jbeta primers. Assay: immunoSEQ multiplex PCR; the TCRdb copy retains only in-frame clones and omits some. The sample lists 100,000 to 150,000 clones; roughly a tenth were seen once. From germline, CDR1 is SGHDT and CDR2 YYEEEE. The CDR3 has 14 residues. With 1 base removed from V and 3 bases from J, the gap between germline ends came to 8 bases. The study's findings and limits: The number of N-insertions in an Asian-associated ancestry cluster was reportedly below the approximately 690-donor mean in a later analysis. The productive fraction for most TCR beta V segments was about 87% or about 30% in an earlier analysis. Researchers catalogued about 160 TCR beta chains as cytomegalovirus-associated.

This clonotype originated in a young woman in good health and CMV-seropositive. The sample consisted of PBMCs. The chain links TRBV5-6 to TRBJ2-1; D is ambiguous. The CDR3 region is CASSLMGSYNEQFF. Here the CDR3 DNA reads TGTGCCAGCAGCTTGATGGGCAGCTACAATGAGCAGTTCTTC.